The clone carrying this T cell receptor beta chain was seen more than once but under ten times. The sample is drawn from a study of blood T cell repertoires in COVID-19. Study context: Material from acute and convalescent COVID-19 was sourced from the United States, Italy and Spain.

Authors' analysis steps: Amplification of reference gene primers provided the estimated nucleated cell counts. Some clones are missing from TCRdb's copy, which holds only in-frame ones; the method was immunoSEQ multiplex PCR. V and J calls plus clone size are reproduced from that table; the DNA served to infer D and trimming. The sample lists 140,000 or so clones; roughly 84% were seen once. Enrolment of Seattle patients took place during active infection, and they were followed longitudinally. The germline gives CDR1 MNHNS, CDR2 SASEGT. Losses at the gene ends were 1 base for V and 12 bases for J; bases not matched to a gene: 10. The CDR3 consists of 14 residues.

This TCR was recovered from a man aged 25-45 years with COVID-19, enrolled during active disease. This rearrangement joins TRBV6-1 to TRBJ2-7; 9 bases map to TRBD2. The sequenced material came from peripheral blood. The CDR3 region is CASSEGLAGLGWYF. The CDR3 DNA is TGTGCCAGCAGTGAAGGGCTAGCGGGGCTTGGATGGTACTTC.